Below, 8 T cell receptor beta chains from the same sample are listed, as sequenced in a study of OX40 agonist ivuxolimab in advanced cancers. Only in-frame clones appear in the TCRdb table, and some are missing; sequencing was by immunoSEQ multiplex PCR. The table records some 72,000 clones, about nine tenths of them present only once. The sample was CD4+ or CD8+ T cells sorted from blood, taken in a trial of the OX40 agonist ivuxolimab. The receptors were sampled from an adult with an advanced solid tumor such as melanoma, head and neck, liver or kidney cancer.

The J gene is TRBJ2-1, the V gene TRBV29-1; D may be TRBD1 or TRBD2 (5 bases each). The CDR3 consists of 12 residues. Germline CDR1 SQVTM, CDR2 ANQGSEA. The V end was cut by 4 bases, the J end by 5 bases, with 9 bases between. DNA of the CDR3: TGCAGCGTTGGGGACGGTCACAATGAGCAGTTCTTC. Amino acids: CSVGDGHNEQFF.

The chain couples TRBV7-9 to TRBJ1-4; D call uncertain. This CDR3 has 11 residues. V lost 5 bases to trimming and J lost 8 bases, with 6 bases between them. Germline V gene data show CDR1 as SEHNR and CDR2 as FQNEAQ (reference sequence). The CDR3: CASSPDEKLFF. In DNA, the CDR3 is TGTGCCAGCAGCCCTGACGAAAAACTGTTTTTT.

The V gene is TRBV7-9, the J gene TRBJ1-2; D remains ambiguous. V was pared by 4 bases and J by 8 bases, with 20 bases between. The CDR3 is made up of 15 amino acids. CDR1 SEHNR and CDR2 FQNEAQ come from the germline V gene (reference sequence). The CDR3 coding sequence is TGTGCCAGCAGCTCCTCCGGACGGTTTTTCCGGGGCTACACCTTC. It is translated as CASSSSGRFFRGYTF.

This clone was seen a single time. A junction boundary mismatches the germline segment, possibly from a read error. The V and J genes are TRBV4-3 and TRBJ2-1, with 7 bases aligning to TRBD1. Germline V gives CDR1 LGHNA, CDR2 YSLEER. CDR3 length: 13 residues. The CDR3 region is CASSEEGAGEQFF. The CDR3 DNA is TGCGCCAGCAGCGAAGAGGGGGCTGGTGAGCAGTTCTTC.

This chain links TRBV18 with TRBJ2-2, with no clear D. Germline lookup yields CDR1 KGHSH and CDR2 LQKENI. V was cut by 3 bases and J by 1 base, with 3 bases left in between. The CDR3 consists of 13 residues. Here the CDR3 DNA reads TGTGCCAGCTCACCCGGGAACACCGGGGAGCTGTTTTTT. This sequence encodes CASSPGNTGELFF. The complete variable domain, with remaining parts taken from reference TRBV18 and TRBJ2-2, reads NAGVMQNPRHLVRRRGQEARLRCSPMKGHSHVYWYRQLPEEGLKFMVYLQKENIIDESGMPKERFSAEFPKEGPSILRIQQVVRGDSAAYFCASSPGNTGELFFGEGSRLTVL.

The chain has TRBV9 and TRBJ1-3; TRBD1 matches 7 bases. Germline values: CDR1 SGDLS, CDR2 YYNGEE. V shed 2 bases, J shed 2 bases, and the junction held 10 bases outside the gene matches. This CDR3 spans 17 amino acids. This chain's CDR3 is CASSVTGAELPGNTIYF. In DNA form, the CDR3 reads TGTGCCAGCAGCGTCACAGGGGCTGAACTACCTGGAAACACCATATATTTT.

A single count supports this clone. The rearrangement links TRBV27 to TRBJ2-4; D tentatively reads TRBD1 or TRBD2 (5 bases each). Trimming took off 5 bases at V and 8 bases at J, with 16 bases between the two ends. Germline loops: CDR1 MNHEY, CDR2 SMNVEV (reference sequence). This CDR3 has 14 residues. The DNA for the CDR3 is TGTGCCAGCAGTCGTGGGGGTCGAAGGGACATTCAGTACTTC. Residues: CASSRGGRRDIQYF.

In this sample, this clone turned up once. This chain connects TRBV7-9 to TRBJ2-3; D perhaps matches TRBD1 (6 bases). In germline, CDR1 is SEHNR, CDR2 FQNEAQ (reference sequence). This CDR3 is built from 16 residues. Trimming removed 3 bases at V and 1 base at J, with 14 bases between. In nucleotides, the CDR3 is TGTGCCAGCAGCTTCCAGCCAGGACAGCGCACAGATACGCAGTATTTT. It is translated as CASSFQPGQRTDTQYF.